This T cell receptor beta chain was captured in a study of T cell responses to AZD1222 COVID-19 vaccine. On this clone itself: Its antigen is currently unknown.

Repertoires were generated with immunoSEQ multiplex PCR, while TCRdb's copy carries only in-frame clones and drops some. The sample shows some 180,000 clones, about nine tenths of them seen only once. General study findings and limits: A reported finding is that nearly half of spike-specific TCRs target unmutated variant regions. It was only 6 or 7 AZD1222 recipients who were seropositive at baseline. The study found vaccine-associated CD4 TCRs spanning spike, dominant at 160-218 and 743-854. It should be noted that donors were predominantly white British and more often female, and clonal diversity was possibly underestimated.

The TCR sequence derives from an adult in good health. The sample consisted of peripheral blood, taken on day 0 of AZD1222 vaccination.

The CDR3 coding sequence is TGCAGCGTTGAAGATCCAATCGGCGGGAGGGCCCACTACGAGCAGTACTTC. It codes for CSVEDPIGGRAHYEQYF. This chain uses TRBV29-1 with TRBJ2-7, with 9 bases identical to TRBD2. V shed 0 bases and J 3 bases; nucleotides not matched to a gene: 12. The CDR3 totals 17 residues. Germline V lookup: CDR1 SQVTM, CDR2 ANQGSEA.